These 26 T cell receptor beta chains were all obtained from the same sample, sequenced in a study of regulatory T cells in long-lasting Graves disease. Construction of the TCR beta libraries employed iRepertoire HTBI primers in conjunction with Arm-PCR of CDR3 regions. From the multiplex PCR reads, TCRdb called clonotypes with MiXCR, one entry per CDR3 protein. The sample yields over 300,000 distinct CDR3 sequences, around a fifth seen once. Noted time point: persistent/refractory GD, antithyroid drugs over 5 years with positive TRAb. Scientists built the TCR library using RNA that was extracted from PBMCs. Sequences were derived from peripheral blood mononuclear cells (PBMCs), sampled when the disease was refractory, from a patient treated with antithyroid drugs. The receptors originated from a female donor with Graves disease.

Many counts were recorded for this clonotype. J is TRBJ1-1 and V is TRBV6-5, with D unresolved. Germline V CDR1 and CDR2: MNHEY, SVGAGI. Trimming removed 0 bases at V and 3 bases at J, with 8 bases between. The CDR3 contains 14 residues. The CDR3 loop is CASSYSDGYTEAFF. The CDR3 DNA follows: TGTGCCAGCAGTTACTCAGACGGATACACTGAAGCTTTCTTT.

A few counts support this clonotype. Because it lacks the conserved phenylalanine or tryptophan at the end, this CDR3 is likely a read error. The chain has TRBV7-2 and TRBJ1-4; D not resolved. This CDR3 comprises 13 residues. Germline loops: CDR1 SGHTA, CDR2 FQGNSA. V was shortened by 5 bases and J by 7 bases, with 11 bases between the two germline ends. The CDR3 DNA reads TGTGCCAGCAGCAAGGGTTTGGGTGAAAAACTGTTTCTT. It specifies CASSKGLGEKLFL.

This clonotype was recorded a few times. V usage is TRBV19 and J usage is TRBJ1-1, with D possibly TRBD1 on 5 matching bases. This CDR3 is built from 12 residues. V lost 4 bases and J 9 bases, leaving 12 bases between the germline ends. Germline CDR1 and CDR2: LNHDA and SQIVND (reference sequence). The CDR3 protein is CASSTLDTKAFF. CDR3 nucleotides: TGTGCCAGTAGTACCCTGGACACGAAAGCTTTCTTT.

The V and J genes are TRBV2 and TRBJ2-1; D may be TRBD1 or TRBD2 (5 bases each). The length of the CDR3 is 15 residues. V was clipped by 7 bases and J by 7 bases, with 20 bases between them. CDR1 and CDR2 (germline): SNHLY, FYNNEI. CDR3 DNA sequence: TGTGCCAGCACCCGGGACCCCCCCTGGAAGAATGAGCAGTTCTTC. Residues: CASTRDPPWKNEQFF.

A remark on this clonotype: This may stem from a read error, because a much larger clone lies one nucleotide away. A read error is likely, as this CDR3 ends without the conserved phenylalanine or tryptophan. This chain uses TRBV7-8 with TRBJ1-6; D remains ambiguous. CDR1 is SGHVS and CDR2 is FQNEAQ in the germline V gene. V was pared by 5 bases and J by 14 bases, with 13 bases between. CDR3 length: 12 amino acids. CDR3 sequence: CASSHSTTSLHS. CDR3 nucleotides: TGTGCCAGCAGCCATTCTACTACCTCCCTCCACTCT.

The J gene is TRBJ2-7, the V gene TRBV27; D remains unclear. Germline V gives CDR1 MNHEY, CDR2 SMNVEV (reference sequence). The CDR3 consists of 15 residues. Trimming cost V 6 bases and J 7 bases, with 22 bases left between them. In nucleotides, the CDR3 is TGTGCCAGCAGGAACCCGATACGGCCCTCCCGGGAGCAGTACTTC. Translation: CASRNPIRPSREQYF.

This clonotype was seen ten or more times. At one boundary the junction diverges from the germline segment, which might be a read error. The genes are TRBV5-1 and TRBJ2-7, with D hard to call. Germline V lookup: CDR1 SGHRS, CDR2 YFSETQ. The CDR3 sequence is 12 residues long. The DNA of the CDR3 is TGTGCCAGCAGTTCCAGCATCTACGAGCAGTACTTC. Translated: CASSSSIYEQYF.

The chain employs TRBV4-1 and TRBJ2-3, with D perhaps matching TRBD2 (5 bases). Deletions cut 4 bases from V and 5 bases from J, with 10 bases between. Germline V gene lookup returns CDR1 MGHRA and CDR2 YSYEKL. The CDR3 has 13 amino acids. The CDR3 DNA sequence: TGCGCCAGCAGCCGGACCGAGGGAGATACGCAGTATTTT. This codes for CASSRTEGDTQYF.

This clonotype has only a few counts. V is TRBV29-1 and J is TRBJ1-1; D might be TRBD1 (6 bases). The CDR3 totals 13 residues. The germline V gene has CDR1 SQVTM and CDR2 ANQGSEA. The V end lost 8 bases, the J end lost 0 bases, and 13 bases lay between the germline ends. CDR3 amino acids: CSSFGQLNTEAFF. CDR3 in DNA: TGCAGCTCCTTTGGACAGTTGAACACTGAAGCTTTCTTT.

The chain is built from TRBV30 and TRBJ1-5; 9 nucleotides match TRBD1. In germline, CDR1 is GTSNPN, CDR2 SVGIG (reference sequence). Losses at the gene ends were 2 bases for V and 3 bases for J; bases not matched to a gene: 14. The CDR3 has 18 amino acids. CDR3 bases: TGTGCCTGGAGTACTTTTTCGGGACAGGGACTCCTCAATCAGCCCCAGCATTTT. Its translation is CAWSTFSGQGLLNQPQHF. Complete variable domain (other parts from reference TRBV30 and TRBJ1-5): SQTIHQWPATLVQPVGSPLSLECTVEGTSNPNLYWYRQAAGRGLQLLFYSVGIGQISSEVPQNLSASRPQDRQFILSSKKLLLSDSGFYLCAWSTFSGQGLLNQPQHFGDGTRLSIL.

The table lists this clonotype with many counts. The V and J genes are TRBV30 and TRBJ1-2; D uncertain. CDR3 length: 12 amino acids. Germline CDR1 GTSNPN, CDR2 SVGIG (reference sequence). The germline V and J ends were trimmed by 3 bases and 2 bases, with 7 bases remaining between them. The CDR3 sequence: CAWRQYNYGYTF. In DNA, the CDR3 is TGTGCCTGGAGACAGTACAACTATGGCTACACCTTC.

The chain combines TRBV19 with TRBJ2-2, with a weak D call TRBD1 (7 bases). CDR3 length: 15 amino acids. The germline CDR1 and CDR2 sequences are LNHDA and SQIVND (reference sequence). Trimming left V 5 bases short and J 1 base short, with 11 bases between. The CDR3 DNA reads as TGTGCCAGTAGTGCCAGGGGGGTGAACACCGGGGAGCTGTTTTTT. Residues: CASSARGVNTGELFF.

The V gene is TRBV9, the J gene TRBJ1-1; the D gene is possibly TRBD1 (5 bases). Germline CDR1 reads SGDLS; CDR2 reads YYNGEE. Trimming took 4 bases from V and 4 from J, leaving 11 bases between them. There are 13 residues in the CDR3. The CDR3, as DNA: TGTGCCAGCAGCCGGGGCTTGCTCACTGAAGCTTTCTTT. Translated, it gives CASSRGLLTEAFF.

The table lists this clonotype with a few counts. The chain recombines TRBV28 with TRBJ2-7, with D possibly TRBD1 on 6 matching bases. Trimming took 6 bases from V and 0 from J, leaving 15 bases between them. The germline gives CDR1 MDHEN, CDR2 SYDVKM. The CDR3 runs to 15 residues. The CDR3 DNA reads as TGTGCCAGCAGACCGACAGGCGCGAGCTCCTACGAGCAGTACTTC. This translates into CASRPTGASSYEQYF.

The chain couples TRBV7-2 to TRBJ2-3, with TRBD2 matching over 9 bases. CDR1 is SGHTA and CDR2 is FQGNSA in the germline V gene. The V segment lost 0 bases and the J segment 4 bases; nucleotides outside the gene matches: 8. This CDR3 is 17 amino acids long. For the CDR3, the DNA is TGTGCCAGCAGCTTAGCTAGCGGCGGGGGGGCTGCAGATACGCAGTATTTT. Translating it yields CASSLASGGGAADTQYF.

This clonotype occurred many times. The chain links TRBV11-1 to TRBJ2-7, with 10 bases that match TRBD2. With V trimmed by 6 bases and J by 0 bases, 2 bases remained unmatched. This CDR3 is 14 amino acids long. Germline V gene data show CDR1 as SGHAT and CDR2 as FQDESV (reference sequence). The CDR3 sequence is CASSSSGSSYEQYF. For the CDR3, the DNA is TGTGCCAGCAGTTCTAGCGGGAGCTCCTACGAGCAGTACTTC.

As regards this clonotype: Possible read error: a much larger clone is one base away. The chain employs TRBV6-1 and TRBJ2-7, with 11 positions matching TRBD1. After removal of 8 bases from V and 5 bases from J, the junction contained 2 bases not matched to a gene. Germline CDR1 and CDR2: MNHNS and SASEGT. The CDR3 runs 12 residues. The CDR3 nucleotides read TGTGCCAGCGGGACAGGGGGTGACGAGCAGTACTTC. Translating gives CASGTGGDEQYF.

The table lists this clonotype with a few counts. This chain joins TRBV6-5 and TRBJ2-7, with D possibly being TRBD2 (5 bases). This CDR3 region has 14 residues. Germline CDR1 and CDR2: MNHEY and SVGAGI. Trimming shortened V by 4 bases and J by 2 bases, and 12 bases separated the two germline ends. CDR3 region: CASSSGLSPYEQYF. CDR3 coding DNA: TGTGCCAGCAGTTCCGGACTGAGTCCCTACGAGCAGTACTTC.

This clonotype was found many times. The J gene is TRBJ2-6, the V gene TRBV27; D might be TRBD1 or TRBD2, each matching 5 bases. The germline V gene encodes CDR1 MNHEY and CDR2 SMNVEV (reference sequence). Between the trimmed V and J ends, which lost 5 bases and 0 bases, there was a span of 14 bases. This CDR3 contains 17 residues. The CDR3 DNA sequence: TGTGCCAGCAGTGGATGGGACCTTCGCTCTGGGGCCAACGTCCTGACTTTC. Amino acids: CASSGWDLRSGANVLTF.

This clonotype was counted many times. This chain uses TRBV28 with TRBJ1-3; possible D gene TRBD1, 6 bases. Germline loops: CDR1 MDHEN, CDR2 SYDVKM. This CDR3 is built from 13 residues. With 5 bases removed from V and 1 base from J, the gap between germline ends came to 6 bases. CDR3 in DNA: TGTGCCAGCAGTCAGGGGTCTGGAAACACCATATATTTT. It codes for CASSQGSGNTIYF. The full variable domain, its missing parts supplied by reference TRBV28 and TRBJ1-3, is DVKVTQSSRYLVKRTGEKVFLECVQDMDHENMFWYRQDPGLGLRLIYFSYDVKMKEKGDIPEGYSVSREKKERFSLILESASTNQTSMYLCASSQGSGNTIYFGEGSWLTVV.

The rearrangement joins TRBV18 to TRBJ1-1; D is ambiguous. The V gene's germline CDR1 is KGHSH and CDR2 LQKENI. The CDR3 covers 15 residues. Trimming took 3 bases from V and 1 from J, leaving 12 bases between them. CDR3 residues: CASSPVGQENTEAFF. Written as DNA, the CDR3 is TGTGCCAGCTCACCGGTTGGGCAGGAGAACACTGAAGCTTTCTTT.

The chain's CDR3 is CASSLRGRELFF. The CDR3 DNA reads as TGTGCCAGCAGCTTACGTGGGCGCGAACTGTTTTTT. The chain recombines TRBV9 with TRBJ1-4; D is unresolved. V was shortened by 4 bases and J by 12 bases, with 13 bases between the two germline ends. CDR1 and CDR2 (germline): SGDLS, YYNGEE. The CDR3 runs 12 residues. Full variable domain (rest looked up from reference TRBV9 and TRBJ1-4): DSGVTQTPKHLITATGQRVTLRCSPRSGDLSVYWYQQSLDQGLQFLIQYYNGEERAKGNILERFSAQQFPDLHSELNLSSLELGDSALYFCASSLRGRELFFGSGTQLSVL.

This clonotype came up many times. The CDR3 sequence: CASGTGTTEAFF. DNA for the CDR3: TGTGCCAGCGGGACAGGGACCACTGAAGCTTTCTTT. The chain uses TRBV6-1 and TRBJ1-1, with 9 positions matching TRBD1. Germline V lookup: CDR1 MNHNS, CDR2 SASEGT. The CDR3 has 12 amino acids. V shed 8 bases, J shed 4 bases, and the junction held 2 bases outside the gene matches.

The table lists this clonotype with many counts. This sequence joins TRBV7-9 and TRBJ2-5; D perhaps matches TRBD1 (5 bases). The V gene's germline CDR1 is SEHNR and CDR2 FQNEAQ (reference sequence). V was pared by 5 bases and J by 2 bases, with 12 bases between. This CDR3 has 14 residues. The DNA for the CDR3 is TGTGCCAGCAGCAAGGGGTCCTCACAAGAGACCCAGTACTTC. It is translated as CASSKGSSQETQYF.

This clonotype was counted many times. The rearrangement uses TRBV5-1 and TRBJ2-7, with 8 bases lining up with TRBD1. After removal of 7 bases from V and 0 bases from J, the junction contained 6 bases not matched to a gene. In germline, CDR1 is SGHRS, CDR2 YFSETQ. This CDR3 region has 14 residues. CDR3 in DNA: TGCGCCAGCCAAACGACAGGGGACTCCTACGAGCAGTACTTC. Protein sequence: CASQTTGDSYEQYF.

This clonotype was seen repeatedly, ten times or more. The chain recombines TRBV12-3 or TRBV12-4 with TRBJ1-2; TRBD1 agrees at 9 bases. The CDR3 length is 14 residues. With V trimmed by 5 bases and J by 7 bases, 8 bases remained unmatched. The chain's CDR3 is CASSDRDRDFGYTF. DNA of the CDR3: TGTGCCAGCAGTGACCGGGACAGGGACTTTGGCTACACCTTC.